This is a list of T cell receptor beta chains from one sample in a study of cytomegalovirus exposure and HLA in healthy donors. Method: immunoSEQ multiplex PCR; TCRdb's copy keeps in-frame clones and lacks some. The data show some 140,000 clones, 79% seen once. The sequencing sample was made of PBMCs. These receptors were collected from a man aged 18 to 30 in good health and CMV-seronegative. CDR3s include the opening cysteine and the closing phenylalanine or tryptophan. A D gene is named only where the DNA matches it firmly. A row's size may be missing; if present it is once, few, many or a size class.

TRBJ1-1 | TRBV9 | once | . | TGTGCCAGCCGAGGACTTAACACTGAAGCTTTCTTT | CASRGLNTEAFF
TRBJ2-5 | TRBV30 | . | . | TGTGCCTGGAGTGTTTCCGGTTCGGAGACCCAGTACTTC | CAWSVSGSETQYF
TRBJ1-5 | TRBV6-1 | few | . | TGTGCCAGCAGTGACTCCCCGGCCCAGCATTTT | CASSDSPAQHF
TRBJ1-6 | TRBV25-1 | . | . | TGTGCCAGTACTCCACTGGGTGGGGGGAATTCACCCCTCCACTTT | CASTPLGGGNSPLHF
TRBJ1-5 | TRBV2 | . | TRBD1 | TGTGCCAGCAGCGACACCGGGACAGGGCCGGCCCAGCATTTT | CASSDTGTGPAQHF
TRBJ2-2 | TRBV5-4 | . | . | TGTGCCAGCAGCTTCAGGGAGGTCACCGGGGAGCTGTTTTTT | CASSFREVTGELFF
TRBJ1-1 | TRBV5-1 | . | . | TGCGCCAGCAGCTTAACTTCCGGGGGGAACACTGAAGCTTTCTTT | CASSLTSGGNTEAFF
TRBJ1-2 | TRBV19 | once | . | TGTGCCAGTACCTTCGAGGGCTATAGGGGCTACACCTTC | CASTFEGYRGYTF
TRBJ1-4 | TRBV29-1 | once | . | TGCAGCGCGAGATATAATGAAAAACTGTTTTTT | CSARYNEKLFF
TRBJ2-3 | TRBV12-5 | . | TRBD1 | TGTGCTAGTGGACAGGGGATTAGTACGCAGTATTTT | CASGQGISTQYF
TRBJ2-1 | TRBV27 | once | . | TGTGCCAGCAGTTTAGCAGGGAACAATGAGCAGTTCTTC | CASSLAGNNEQFF
TRBJ1-5 | TRBV10-3 | once | TRBD1 | TGTGCCATCAGACAAGAGCAACAGGGGGCCCAGCATTTT | CAIRQEQQGAQHF
TRBJ1-2 | TRBV5-1 | . | . | TGCGCCAGCAGCCCGGCCGCTACAGGGAACTATGGCTACACCTTC | CASSPAATGNYGYTF
TRBJ1-6 | TRBV5-1 | . | . | TGCGCCAGCAGCTTAGGGAGGGAGTATTCACCCCTCCACTTT | CASSLGREYSPLHF
TRBJ1-4 | TRBV19 | . | . | TGTGCCAGTAGTCCCGGGTTGGTAACTAATGAAAAACTGTTTTTT | CASSPGLVTNEKLFF
TRBJ2-2 | TRBV4-3 | . | TRBD2 | TGCGCCAGCAGCCAAGACAGAGCGGGGGGGCCAATCGGGGAGCTGTTTTTT | CASSQDRAGGPIGELFF
TRBJ2-7 | TRBV2 | . | . | TGTGCCAGCAGGGTCACGCAGATCTCCTACGAGCAGTACTTC | CASRVTQISYEQYF
TRBJ1-2 | TRBV27 | . | TRBD1 | TGTGCCAGCAGACGGACAGGATCTAACTATGGCTACACCTTC | CASRRTGSNYGYTF
TRBJ2-7 | TRBV7-2 | . | TRBD1 | TGTGCCAGCAGCTCCTCCGGGACAGGGGTCTACGAGCAGTACTTC | CASSSSGTGVYEQYF
TRBJ1-2 | TRBV2 | once | TRBD1 | TGTGCCAGCAGCCCGGACAGGGTGAGCTATGGCTACACCTTC | CASSPDRVSYGYTF
TRBJ1-1 | TRBV6-5 | once | . | TGTGCCAGCAATAAAGGGGGATCGGCTTTCTTT | CASNKGGSAFF
TRBJ2-3 | TRBV18 | . | . | TGTGCCAGCTCACCACCAACTATCACAGATACGCAGTATTTT | CASSPPTITDTQYF
TRBJ1-2 | TRBV7-2 | . | TRBD1 | TGTGCCAGCAGCTCAGGTGACAGGGTCCATGGCTACACCTTC | CASSSGDRVHGYTF
TRBJ2-7 | TRBV5-1 | . | TRBD1 | TGCGCCAGCAGCCGACAGGGGTCCAGCTCCTACGAGCAGTACTTC | CASSRQGSSSYEQYF
TRBJ2-6 | TRBV2 | . | TRBD1 | TGTGCCAGCATCGGGACAGGGCGATCCTCTGGGGCCAACGTCCTGACTTTC | CASIGTGRSSGANVLTF
TRBJ2-7 | TRBV15 | . | . | TGTGCCACCAGCAGAGATCCTGGCCCCTACGAGCAGTACTTC | CATSRDPGPYEQYF
TRBJ1-3 | TRBV7-2 | . | . | TGTGCCAGCAGCCAACAGGGCTCTGGAAACACCATATATTTT | CASSQQGSGNTIYF
TRBJ1-4 | TRBV19 | . | TRBD1 | TGTGCCAGTAGCCTTACAGGGGTCGACGAAAAACTGTTTTTT | CASSLTGVDEKLFF
TRBJ1-3 | TRBV5-4 | few | TRBD1 | TGTGCCAGCAGCCGGGACAGGGCCGGAAACACCATATATTTT | CASSRDRAGNTIYF
TRBJ1-1 | TRBV28 | . | TRBD1 | TGTGCCAGCAGTTCCAGACAGGGCCGAGGTTTCTTT | CASSSRQGRGFF
TRBJ1-1 | TRBV7-2 | . | . | TGTGCCAGCAGCTTAGCGGTGGGCGCTGAAGCTTTCTTT | CASSLAVGAEAFF
TRBJ2-2 | TRBV19 | . | . | TGTGCCAGTAGTATATTGGGGGGAAACGGGGAGCTGTTTTTT | CASSILGGNGELFF
TRBJ2-7 | TRBV2 | few | . | TGTGCCAGCTTATGGGCGGGGGCACCCCCCTACGAGCAGTACTTC | CASLWAGAPPYEQYF
TRBJ2-7 | TRBV5-1 | . | TRBD1 | TGCGCCAGCAGCCGTCTCTCAAACACACCGGGACAGCTTTCTAGGTACGAGCAGTACTTC | CASSRLSNTPGQLSRYEQYF
TRBJ2-7 | TRBV10-3 | . | TRBD2 | TGTGCCATCAGAGAGGGCGTGGGGGAGGGAACCTACGAGCAGTACTTC | CAIREGVGEGTYEQYF
TRBJ1-2 | TRBV5-6 | . | . | TGTGCCAGCAGCTTGGGTGACAGAAGTAACTATGGCTACACCTTC | CASSLGDRSNYGYTF
TRBJ2-3 | TRBV4-3 | few | . | TGCGCCAGCAGTAGAAGGACATCCAGCACAGATACGCAGTATTTT | CASSRRTSSTDTQYF
TRBJ1-1 | TRBV2 | few | . | TGTGCCAGCAGTCCAGACATGAACACTGAAGCTTTCTTT | CASSPDMNTEAFF
TRBJ1-4 | TRBV5-1 | few | TRBD1 | TGCGCCAGCAGCCACGACAGGGGGAATGAAAAACTGTTTTTT | CASSHDRGNEKLFF
TRBJ1-2 | TRBV30 | . | TRBD1 | TGTGCCTTCGCCGGGACAGTCTCCTATGGCTACACCTTC | CAFAGTVSYGYTF
TRBJ2-7 | TRBV29-1 | . | TRBD1 | TGCAGCGTTAGACAGGGGTCCTACGAGCAGTACTTC | CSVRQGSYEQYF
TRBJ1-1 | TRBV19 | . | . | TGTGCCAGTACCCTAGGGGGGGCTGAAGCTTTCTTT | CASTLGGAEAFF
TRBJ1-5 | TRBV19 | . | . | TGTGCCAGTAGGACGGGGGGCGCGGGAGTTCAGCCCCAGCATTTT | CASRTGGAGVQPQHF
TRBJ1-5 | TRBV30 | . | . | TGTGCCTGGAGTAGAGAAGATCAGCCCCAGCATTTT | CAWSREDQPQHF
TRBJ1-4 | TRBV9 | . | . | TGTGCCAGCAGCCCCGGTGTTGTCTATGAAAAACTGTTTTTT | CASSPGVVYEKLFF
TRBJ1-5 | TRBV4-2 | once | . | TGTGCCAGCAGCCAAGTTGGCGGAAGGAATCAGCCCCAGCATTTT | CASSQVGGRNQPQHF
TRBJ2-1 | TRBV7-9 | . | . | TGTTCCAGCAGCCCCGTTTTGAGGAAGAACAATGAGCAGTTCTTC | CSSSPVLRKNNEQFF
TRBJ1-2 | TRBV10-3 | . | . | TGTGCCATCAGTGAGATCGGGCGGGCAACTAACTATGGCTACACCTTC | CAISEIGRATNYGYTF
TRBJ1-5 | TRBV19 | . | . | TGTGCCAGTAGTATCTCGGGTCAGCCCCAGCATTTT | CASSISGQPQHF
TRBJ1-1 | TRBV4-1 | . | TRBD1 | TGCGCCAGCAGCCAAGCTACAGGGGGGACTGAAGCTTTCTTT | CASSQATGGTEAFF
TRBJ2-6 | TRBV4-3 | . | . | TGCGCCAGCAGCCAAGATTCAGTCTCTGGGGCCAACGTCCTGACTTTC | CASSQDSVSGANVLTF
TRBJ2-7 | TRBV11-2 | once | TRBD2 | TGTGCCAGCAGCTTAGGGGAGCGGGGGACCTACGAGCAGTACTTC | CASSLGERGTYEQYF
TRBJ1-4 | TRBV6-5 | few | TRBD1 | TGTGCCAGCAGTTGGGACAGGGCGCGGTCTAATGAAAAACTGTTTTTT | CASSWDRARSNEKLFF
TRBJ1-4 | TRBV15 | once | . | TGTGCCACCAGCAGAGCGGAACAGGAACTTCAGGCTAATGAAAAACTGTTTTTT | CATSRAEQELQANEKLFF
TRBJ1-2 | TRBV4-3 | few | . | TGCGCCAGCAGCCCCCATAGGGGCTATGGCTACACCTTC | CASSPHRGYGYTF
TRBJ2-4 | TRBV19 | . | . | TGTGCCAGTAGCTACTTCGGAGGCCCCAAAAACATTCAGTACTTC | CASSYFGGPKNIQYF